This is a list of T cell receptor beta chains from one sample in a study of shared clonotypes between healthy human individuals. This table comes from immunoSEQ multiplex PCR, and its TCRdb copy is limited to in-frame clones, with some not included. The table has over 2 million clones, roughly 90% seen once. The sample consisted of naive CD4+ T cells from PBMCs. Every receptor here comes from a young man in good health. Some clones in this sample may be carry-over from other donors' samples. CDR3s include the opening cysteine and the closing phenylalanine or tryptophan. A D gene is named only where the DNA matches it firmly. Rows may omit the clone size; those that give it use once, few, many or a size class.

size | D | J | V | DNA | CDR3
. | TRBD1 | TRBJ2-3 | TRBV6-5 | TGTGCCAGCAGGTATATCGGACAGGGTGCAGATACGCAGTATTTT | CASRYIGQGADTQYF
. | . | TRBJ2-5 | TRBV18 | TGTGCCAGCTCACAAACGGCCCAAGAGACCCAGTACTTC | CASSQTAQETQYF
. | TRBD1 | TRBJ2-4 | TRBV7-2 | TGTGCCAGCAGCATAGACCGGGACAGACTAGCCAAAAACATTCAGTACTTC | CASSIDRDRLAKNIQYF
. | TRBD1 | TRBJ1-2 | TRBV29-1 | TGCAGCGCAAGGGGACAGGGGGTTAACTATGGCTACACCTTC | CSARGQGVNYGYTF
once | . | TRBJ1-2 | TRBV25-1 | TGTGCCAGCAGTGAACGGGGCAGGGTCCATGGCTACACCTTC | CASSERGRVHGYTF
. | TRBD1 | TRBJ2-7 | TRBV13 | TGTGCCAGCAGCCTGGACAGGGGCGAGCAGTACTTC | CASSLDRGEQYF
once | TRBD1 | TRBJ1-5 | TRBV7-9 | TGTGCCAGCAACCATGGGACAGGCAATCAGCCCCAGCATTTT | CASNHGTGNQPQHF
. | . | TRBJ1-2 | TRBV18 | TGTGCCAGCTCACCAGGGCCGGTCGACACCTTC | CASSPGPVDTF
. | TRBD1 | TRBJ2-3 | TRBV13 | TGTGCCAGCAGCTCCCGACAGGGATGGGGCACAGATACGCAGTATTTT | CASSSRQGWGTDTQYF
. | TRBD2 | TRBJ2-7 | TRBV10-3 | TGTGCCATCAGTGAGCGACTAGCGAGTACCTACGAGCAGTACTTC | CAISERLASTYEQYF
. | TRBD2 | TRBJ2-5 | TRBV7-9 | TGTGCCAGCAGCTTCCTTCCGGGAGGGCCTTCCAGCGAGACCCAGTACTTC | CASSFLPGGPSSETQYF
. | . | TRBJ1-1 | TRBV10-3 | TGTGCCATCAGTGAGGCTGGGGAGGGTGGCACTGAAGCTTTCTTT | CAISEAGEGGTEAFF
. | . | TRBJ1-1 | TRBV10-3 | TGTGCCATCAAGGTCGGGGCGGCTAACACTGAAGCTTTCTTT | CAIKVGAANTEAFF
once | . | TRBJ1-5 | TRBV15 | TGTGCCACCAGCAGCATGAAGGGGGATCAGCCCCAGCATTTT | CATSSMKGDQPQHF
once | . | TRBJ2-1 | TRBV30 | TGTGCCTGGAGTCTCGAAAACAATGAGCAGTTCTTC | CAWSLENNEQFF
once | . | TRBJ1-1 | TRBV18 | TGTGCCAGCTCACCAAGCCCTACGGGGTCGGGCACTGAAGCTTTCTTT | CASSPSPTGSGTEAFF
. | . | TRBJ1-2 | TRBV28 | TGTGCCAGCATCGAAGGGTACAACTATGGCTACACCTTC | CASIEGYNYGYTF
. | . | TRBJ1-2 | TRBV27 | TGTGCCAGCAGTTTAGGTCGGGATTACTATGGCTACACCTTC | CASSLGRDYYGYTF
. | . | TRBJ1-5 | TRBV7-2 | TGTGCCAGCAGCCCACAAGCGGGCAATCAGCCCCAGCATTTT | CASSPQAGNQPQHF
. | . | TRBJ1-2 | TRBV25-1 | TGTGCCAGTTCAGGGTCATTGGGTGGCTACACCTTC | CASSGSLGGYTF
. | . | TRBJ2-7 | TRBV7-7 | TGTGCCAGCAGCCCCGACGGAGTGGAGCTCTCCTACGAGCAGTACTTC | CASSPDGVELSYEQYF
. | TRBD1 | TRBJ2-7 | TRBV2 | TGTGCCAGCAGCGATGCAGGGGGCCTGCGGGAGCAGTACTTC | CASSDAGGLREQYF
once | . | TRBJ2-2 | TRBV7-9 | TGTGCCAGCAGCTTAAATACCCGAGGCACCGGGGAGCTGTTTTTT | CASSLNTRGTGELFF
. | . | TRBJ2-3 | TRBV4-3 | TGCGCCAGCAGCCAAGAGGCTATCGGGAGCACAGATACGCAGTATTTT | CASSQEAIGSTDTQYF
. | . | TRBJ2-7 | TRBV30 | TGTGCCTGGAGTGCCAGGGTGAGGAGGCAGCTTTCCTACGAGCAGTACTTC | CAWSARVRRQLSYEQYF
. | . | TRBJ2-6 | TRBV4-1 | TGCGCCAGCAGCCAATCCCCCGTTTCTGGGGCCAACGTCCTGACTTTC | CASSQSPVSGANVLTF
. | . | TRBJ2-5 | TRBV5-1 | TGCGCCAGCAGACCGGGAACAACAGAAGAGACCCAGTACTTC | CASRPGTTEETQYF
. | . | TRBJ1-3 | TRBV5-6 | TGTGCCAGCAGCTTCCCCAGGGCCAGCTCTGGAAACACCATATATTTT | CASSFPRASSGNTIYF
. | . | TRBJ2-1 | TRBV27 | TGTGCCAGCAGTTTATTTGTGGTCGAGTCCAATGAGCAGTTCTTC | CASSLFVVESNEQFF
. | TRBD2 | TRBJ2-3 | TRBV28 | TGTGCCAGCAGTGGGACTAGCGGAGGCACAGATACGCAGTATTTT | CASSGTSGGTDTQYF
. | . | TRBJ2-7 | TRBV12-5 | TGTGCTAGTGGTTTGAACACAGGGGAGGACGAGCAGTACTTC | CASGLNTGEDEQYF
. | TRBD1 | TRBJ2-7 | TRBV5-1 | TGCGCCAGCAGCTTAAGGACAGGGGGAGGCGAGCAGTACTTC | CASSLRTGGGEQYF
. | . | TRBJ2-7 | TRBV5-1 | TGCGCCAGCAGCTCGGGCTCTTCACCTAGGAGCTCCTACGAGCAGTACTTC | CASSSGSSPRSSYEQYF
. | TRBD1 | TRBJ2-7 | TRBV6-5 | TGTGCCAGCAGTCCTCGGACAGGGAACTACGAGCAGTACTTC | CASSPRTGNYEQYF
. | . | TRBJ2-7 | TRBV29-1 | TGCAGCGTTGGACGAGGGAGTGAGCAGTACTTC | CSVGRGSEQYF
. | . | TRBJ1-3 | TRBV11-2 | TGTGCCAGCAGCTTCTCCCTGGGTACTGGAAACACCATATATTTT | CASSFSLGTGNTIYF
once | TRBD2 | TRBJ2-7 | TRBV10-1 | TGCGCCAGCAGTGAGGGCGGGAGAAGCTACGAGCAGTACTTC | CASSEGGRSYEQYF
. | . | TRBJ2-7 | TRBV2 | TGTGCCAGCAGTACAGACAATCGGGTTATCTACGAGCAGTACTTC | CASSTDNRVIYEQYF
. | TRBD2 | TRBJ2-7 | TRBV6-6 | TGTGCCAGCAGTTACTCCAGCGGGACTGGCGAGCAGTACTTC | CASSYSSGTGEQYF
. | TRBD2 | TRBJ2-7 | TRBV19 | TGTGCCAGTTCCAGCGGGAGATCCTACGAGCAGTACTTC | CASSSGRSYEQYF
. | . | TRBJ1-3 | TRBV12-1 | TGTGCCAGCAGCTTAATCAGGGGGCGTTCTGGAAACACCATATATTTT | CASSLIRGRSGNTIYF
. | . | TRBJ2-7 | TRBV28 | TGTGCCAGCAGTCCGGCTTCGGTACGGCGCGAGCAGTACTTC | CASSPASVRREQYF
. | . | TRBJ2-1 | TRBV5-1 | TGCGCCAGCAGGCGACTCGACACCGTCTCCTACAATGAGCAGTTCTTC | CASRRLDTVSYNEQFF
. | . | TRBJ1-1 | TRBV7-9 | TGTGCCAGCAGCCCTAAGGGGGGGAACACTGAAGCTTTCTTT | CASSPKGGNTEAFF
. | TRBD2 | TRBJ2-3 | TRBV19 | TGTGCCAGTAGTGTCGGGAGGGCCGCAGATACGCAGTATTTT | CASSVGRAADTQYF
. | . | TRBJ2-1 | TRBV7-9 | TGTGCCAGCAGCCAAAGCAGCGGGTACTACAATGAGCAGTTCTTC | CASSQSSGYYNEQFF
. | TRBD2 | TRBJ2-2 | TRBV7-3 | TGTGCCAGCAGCTGGGGACTAGCGGGAGTAGCCGGGGAGCTGTTTTTT | CASSWGLAGVAGELFF
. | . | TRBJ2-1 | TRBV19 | TGTGCCAGTAGTATTAGGGACAATGAGCAGTTCTTC | CASSIRDNEQFF
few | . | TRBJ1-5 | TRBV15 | TGTGCCACCAGCTCTGAAGCGGATCAGCCCCAGCATTTT | CATSSEADQPQHF